This T cell receptor beta chain emerged from a study of blood T cell repertoires in COVID-19. Germline values: CDR1 SNHLY, CDR2 FYNNEI. V lost 2 bases, J lost 5 bases, and 10 bases lay in between. CDR3 length: 13 residues. The table came from immunoSEQ multiplex PCR; TCRdb's copy has only in-frame clones and leaves some out. The sample carries about 120,000 clones, roughly four fifths recorded once. Sequencing was done on a sample of peripheral blood. The source of this sequence is a human donor in a cohort sampled during active COVID-19. V is TRBV2 and J is TRBJ2-7; the D gene is possibly TRBD2 (6 bases). CDR3 region: CASSEWRGDEQYF. In nucleotides, the CDR3 is TGTGCCAGCAGTGAATGGAGGGGCGACGAGCAGTACTTC.